A selection of T cell receptor beta chains follows, all from one sample in a study of blood T cell repertoires in COVID-19. The data were produced by immunoSEQ multiplex PCR, yet TCRdb's version contains in-frame clones alone and is incomplete. The sample yields about 31,000 clones, about 90% seen once. The sequenced material came from peripheral blood. The receptor set was obtained from a human donor in a cohort sampled during active COVID-19. CDR3s include the opening cysteine and the closing phenylalanine or tryptophan. The D gene is left open where the match is weak. Rows give clone size only sometimes, using once, few, many, or a class for an expanded clone.

CDR3 protein,CDR3 DNA,clone size,V gene,J gene,D gene
CASSTTKMYGYTF,TGTGCCAGCAGTACAACAAAGATGTATGGCTACACCTTC,NA,TRBV6-5,TRBJ1-2,NA
CASNAATGGVNEQFF,TGTGCCAGCAACGCAGCTACAGGGGGCGTCAATGAGCAGTTCTTC,few,TRBV9,TRBJ2-1,TRBD1
CATALSHSGNTIYF,TGTGCCACGGCACTATCCCACTCTGGAAACACCATATATTTT,NA,TRBV28,TRBJ1-3,NA
CASRKESVNTEAFF,TGTGCCAGCAGGAAGGAAAGCGTAAACACTGAAGCTTTCTTT,few,TRBV5-4,TRBJ1-1,NA
CATSESGQGVGQPQHF,TGTGCCACCAGTGAGTCGGGACAGGGAGTAGGGCAGCCCCAGCATTTT,NA,TRBV24-1,TRBJ1-5,TRBD1
CASSVGQGSYGYTF,TGTGCCAGCAGCGTAGGACAGGGCAGCTATGGCTACACCTTC,NA,TRBV5-6,TRBJ1-2,TRBD1
CASSYSPFSGNTIYF,TGTGCCAGCAGTTACTCTCCCTTCTCTGGAAACACCATATATTTT,once,TRBV6-5,TRBJ1-3,NA
CAWRPDNSNQPQHF,TGTGCCTGGAGACCAGACAATAGCAATCAGCCCCAGCATTTT,NA,TRBV30,TRBJ1-5,NA
CATPLDRENQPQHF,TGTGCCACGCCTCTGGACAGGGAAAATCAGCCCCAGCATTTT,NA,TRBV24-1,TRBJ1-5,TRBD1
CSVVRLAGDPYQETQYF,TGCAGCGTTGTGAGACTAGCGGGGGACCCGTACCAAGAGACCCAGTACTTC,NA,TRBV29-1,TRBJ2-5,TRBD2
CASSEQGANNEQFF,TGTGCCAGCAGTGAACAGGGGGCCAACAATGAGCAGTTCTTC,few,TRBV6-4,TRBJ2-1,TRBD1
CASSPGGSNEKLFF,TGTGCCAGCTCACCAGGAGGTTCTAATGAAAAACTGTTTTTT,once,TRBV18,TRBJ1-4,NA
CASSQGGRTEAFF,TGTGCCAGCAGCCAGGGGGGGAGGACTGAAGCTTTCTTT,NA,TRBV3-1/TRBV3-2,TRBJ1-1,NA
CASSLPGTVNTEAFF,TGCGCCAGCAGCTTACCCGGGACAGTAAACACTGAAGCTTTCTTT,NA,TRBV5-1,TRBJ1-1,TRBD1
CASSLSGSGNEQFF,TGTGCCAGCAGCCTGAGCGGGAGTGGCAATGAGCAGTTCTTC,NA,TRBV4-2,TRBJ2-1,TRBD2
CATETGIDTEAFF,TGTGCCACCGAGACAGGGATCGACACTGAAGCTTTCTTT,NA,TRBV10-3,TRBJ1-1,TRBD1
CASSLGGTANSPLHF,TGTGCCAGCAGCTTAGGGGGGACAGCGAATTCACCCCTCCACTTT,NA,TRBV7-2,TRBJ1-6,TRBD1
CASSTEDFYGYTF,TGTGCCAGCAGTACCGAGGATTTTTATGGCTACACCTTC,NA,TRBV6-6,TRBJ1-2,NA
CASSLLGPSYNEQFF,TGTGCCAGCAGTCTACTAGGCCCTTCCTACAATGAGCAGTTCTTC,once,TRBV25-1,TRBJ2-1,NA
CAWSVSGTLRGYTF,TGTGCCTGGAGTGTGTCGGGGACATTGAGAGGCTACACCTTC,NA,TRBV30,TRBJ1-2,NA
CASPYFFPIGNTIYF,TGCGCCAGCCCCTACTTTTTTCCGATTGGAAACACCATATATTTT,once,TRBV5-1,TRBJ1-3,NA
CASEGTTDNEQFF,TGTGCCAGCGAGGGGACAACCGACAATGAGCAGTTCTTC,NA,TRBV7-9,TRBJ2-1,NA